One sample yielded the 30 T cell receptor beta chains listed below, sequenced in a study of cytomegalovirus exposure and HLA in healthy donors. Researchers ran the PCR with 60 Vbeta and 13 Jbeta primers. TCRdb keeps only in-frame clones here, not all; method: immunoSEQ multiplex PCR. The data show around 78,000 clones, around 82% seen once. The material sequenced was PBMCs. The receptors come from a male donor in good health and CMV-seronegative.

The chain is built from TRBV6-1 and TRBJ2-3; 10 bases match TRBD2. The germline CDR1 and CDR2 sequences are MNHNS and SASEGT. V was pared by 7 bases and J by 5 bases, with 9 bases of the junction left unmatched. The CDR3 contains 15 residues. The CDR3 spells CASTPLAGAIDTQYF. The CDR3 nucleotides are TGTGCCAGCACCCCTCTAGCGGGAGCCATAGATACGCAGTATTTT.

CDR3 in DNA: TGCGCCAGCAGCTGGTCCCAGGGGACGGGGAATTCACCCCTCCACTTT. This sequence encodes CASSWSQGTGNSPLHF. The rearrangement joins TRBV5-1 to TRBJ1-6, with D maybe TRBD1 (6 bases). V gave up 3 bases and J gave up 7 bases, with 17 bases separating them. Germline values: CDR1 SGHRS, CDR2 YFSETQ. The CDR3 covers 16 residues.

In this sample, this clone turned up a few times. DNA of the CDR3: TGTGCCAGCCGGCAGACAGGGGGAACCAACGTCCTGACTTTC. The encoded protein is CASRQTGGTNVLTF. This rearrangement joins TRBV7-8 to TRBJ2-6, with TRBD1 identical over 9 bases. Looked up from germline, CDR1 is SGHVS and CDR2 is FQNEAQ. Trimming cost V 8 bases and J 8 bases; bases outside gene matches: 7. This CDR3 contains 14 residues.

This chain joins TRBV5-4 and TRBJ1-1; TRBD1 might be the D (5 bases). Germline V gives CDR1 SGHNT, CDR2 YYREEE (reference sequence). The CDR3 runs 13 residues. The germline V and J ends were trimmed by 0 bases and 11 bases, with 14 bases remaining between them. The DNA for the CDR3 is TGTGCCAGCAGCTTGGCAGGGTCAGTCTTGGCTTTCTTT. As protein: CASSLAGSVLAFF.

The rearrangement links TRBV13 to TRBJ2-7; D remains ambiguous. This CDR3 comprises 14 residues. V gave up 2 bases and J gave up 3 bases, with 11 bases separating them. Germline V CDR1 and CDR2: PRHDT, FYEKMQ (reference sequence). CDR3 bases: TGTGCCAGCAGCTTACATGGGCCGAACTACGAGCAGTACTTC. Its protein is CASSLHGPNYEQYF.

This clone was detected a few times. The chain combines TRBV4-2 with TRBJ2-1; D call uncertain. Per germline, CDR1 LGHNA and CDR2 YNFKEQ. The length of the CDR3 is 11 residues. V lost 0 bases to trimming and J lost 9 bases, with 3 bases between them. CDR3 residues: CASSQDGEQFF. Here the CDR3 DNA reads TGTGCCAGCAGCCAAGACGGTGAGCAGTTCTTC.

This clone has more than one count but fewer than ten. V usage is TRBV2 and J usage is TRBJ1-2; 7 bases align to TRBD1. Germline CDR1 is SNHLY and CDR2 is FYNNEI. Germline trimming cut 5 bases from V and 8 bases from J; bases unmatched to any gene: 5. CDR3 size: 12 residues. CDR3 nucleotide sequence: TGTGCCAGCAGTCCCGACAGGGTGGGCTACACCTTC. Amino acids: CASSPDRVGYTF.

V and J are TRBV4-2 and TRBJ1-1, with a tentative D call TRBD1 (5 bases). The CDR3 loop spans 13 amino acids. V gave up 4 bases and J gave up 2 bases, with 8 bases separating them. The germline V gene encodes CDR1 LGHNA and CDR2 YNFKEQ. The CDR3 DNA sequence: TGTGCCAGCAGCCGGCAGGGAAACACTGAAGCTTTCTTT. This sequence encodes CASSRQGNTEAFF.

This chain uses TRBV19 with TRBJ1-2; D might be TRBD1 (6 bases). The germline V gene has CDR1 LNHDA and CDR2 SQIVND (reference sequence). V lost 5 bases, J lost 6 bases, and 25 bases lay in between. This CDR3 spans 17 amino acids. The CDR3 protein is CASSLRQVAILANGYTF. CDR3 sequence (DNA): TGTGCCAGTAGTCTCCGACAGGTAGCCATACTAGCGAATGGCTACACCTTC.

This clone has a handful of counts. The genes are TRBV7-9 and TRBJ2-3, with TRBD1 as a possible D gene (6 bases). The CDR3 consists of 16 residues. The V gene's germline CDR1 is SEHNR and CDR2 FQNEAQ (reference sequence). V was cut by 4 bases and J by 0 bases, with 14 bases left in between. The CDR3 region is CASSSSTGLSTDTQYF. CDR3 bases: TGTGCCAGCAGCTCATCGACAGGATTAAGCACAGATACGCAGTATTTT.

The rearrangement joins TRBV12-2 to TRBJ2-3; the table names TRBD2, a call not compared with the DNA. TRBV12-2 is marked as a pseudogene. The CDR3 totals 18 residues. CDR3 region: CASRTPGLAGFRTDTQYF. CDR3 bases: TGTGCAAGTCGCACCCCGGGACTAGCGGGGTTCCGCACAGATACGCAGTATTTT.

To note about this clone: Sequence at one end of the junction differs from germline and may be a read error. The J gene is TRBJ1-5, the V gene TRBV2, with 11 positions matching TRBD1. The CDR3 extends over 15 amino acids. Germline CDR1 and CDR2: SNHLY and FYNNEI. The CDR3 coding sequence is TGTGCCAGCAGATCGGACAGGGGGCGCAATCAGCCCCAGAATTTT. As protein: CASRSDRGRNQPQNF.

This clone was found a few times. This chain links TRBV19 with TRBJ1-1; possibly TRBD1 for D (5 bases). Per germline, CDR1 LNHDA and CDR2 SQIVND (reference sequence). This CDR3 spans 14 amino acids. V gave up 7 bases and J gave up 0 bases, with 12 bases separating them. In DNA, the CDR3 is TGTGCCAGTAAGGGGATTTCGTTGAACACTGAAGCTTTCTTT. Protein product: CASKGISLNTEAFF.

The genes are TRBV18 and TRBJ2-1; the match to TRBD2 covers 11 bases. Unmatched junction bases numbered 15, after V lost 3 bases and J lost 8 bases. Germline V gives CDR1 KGHSH, CDR2 LQKENI. CDR3 length: 18 residues. DNA for the CDR3: TGTGCCAGCTCACCGACGGGACTAGCGGCTCCGGGGGGCGATGAGCAGTTCTTC. Residues: CASSPTGLAAPGGDEQFF.

This rearrangement joins TRBV28 to TRBJ2-5; 13 bases agree with TRBD2. This CDR3 is 16 amino acids long. Germline trimming cut 9 bases from V and 2 bases from J; bases unmatched to any gene: 9. Germline V gene lookup returns CDR1 MDHEN and CDR2 SYDVKM. CDR3 protein: CASHGLAGVGQETQYF. In nucleotides, the CDR3 is TGTGCCAGTCACGGACTAGCGGGAGTGGGTCAAGAGACCCAGTACTTC.

Note on this clone: One junction end does not reproduce the germline sequence, and a read error may be involved. The chain links TRBV6-6 to TRBJ2-5; 8 bases are shared with TRBD2. The CDR3 sequence is 15 residues long. Looked up from germline, CDR1 is MNHNY and CDR2 is SVGAGI (reference sequence). The CDR3 protein is CASSYSTRGGETQYF. CDR3 bases: TGTGCCAGCAGCTACTCGACACGGGGGGGAGAGACCCAGTACTTC.

This chain connects TRBV14 to TRBJ2-7, with D perhaps matching TRBD2 (6 bases). Trimming removed 3 bases from V and 6 bases from J, with 21 bases in between. CDR1 SGHDN and CDR2 FVKESK come from the germline V gene. The length of the CDR3 is 16 residues. DNA for the CDR3: TGTGCCAGCAGCCAGGGACCTTCGGGACTCCAGTCCGAGCAGTACTTC. It translates to CASSQGPSGLQSEQYF.

This clone was detected only a few times. The rearrangement joins TRBV27 to TRBJ2-7; 8 positions match TRBD2. Losses at the gene ends were 5 bases for V and 3 bases for J; bases not matched to a gene: 9. Germline CDR1 and CDR2: MNHEY and SMNVEV (reference sequence). CDR3 length: 15 residues. CDR3 region: CASSLSGSLYYEQYF. In nucleotides, the CDR3 is TGTGCCAGCAGTCTCAGCGGGAGTTTGTACTACGAGCAGTACTTC.

This clone occurred a few times. Relative to the germline gene, one junction end is altered; a read error may explain this. The gene calls are TRBV7-9 and TRBJ1-4, with TRBD1 matching over 8 bases. The CDR3 consists of 12 residues. Germline V gene data show CDR1 as SEHNR and CDR2 as FQNEAQ (reference sequence). CDR3 amino acids: CSSSKDREQLFF. Written as DNA, the CDR3 is TGTTCCAGCAGCAAGGACAGGGAACAACTGTTTTTT.

This clone came up a few times. The chain uses TRBV5-6 and TRBJ2-3; D may be TRBD2 (6 bases). The CDR3 is 16 residues long. Trimming cost V 1 base and J 1 base, with 13 bases left between them. Germline V gene sequence: CDR1 SGHDT, CDR2 YYEEEE. CDR3 region: CASSLNFGGGTDTQYF. CDR3 bases: TGTGCCAGCAGCTTGAATTTCGGAGGGGGCACAGATACGCAGTATTTT.

The chain couples TRBV9 to TRBJ1-2; 10 bases are a match to TRBD1. Germline trimming cut 2 bases from V and 6 bases from J; bases unmatched to any gene: 1. Germline assignment: CDR1 SGDLS and CDR2 YYNGEE. The length of the CDR3 is 13 residues. DNA for the CDR3: TGTGCCAGCAGCGTTGGACAGGGGGATGGCTACACCTTC. Residues: CASSVGQGDGYTF.

In this sample, this clone turned up once. The chain recombines TRBV6-1 with TRBJ2-1; weak D call: TRBD1 (6 bases). V shed 5 bases and J shed 2 bases, with 13 bases lying between them. Germline lookup yields CDR1 MNHNS and CDR2 SASEGT. There are 15 residues in the CDR3. CDR3 sequence (DNA): TGTGCCAGCAGTCCCCGGGACACTACCTACAATGAGCAGTTCTTC. This sequence encodes CASSPRDTTYNEQFF.

The CDR3: CASSQRDRAANTGELFF. CDR3 nucleotide sequence: TGTGCCAGCAGCCAAAGGGACAGGGCCGCGAACACCGGGGAGCTGTTTTTT. The rearrangement uses TRBV4-2 and TRBJ2-2; 9 positions agree with TRBD1. Germline CDR1 reads LGHNA; CDR2 reads YNFKEQ. V trimming: 2 bases; J trimming: 0 bases; junction bases outside the gene matches: 4. The CDR3 extends over 17 amino acids.

This clone has just one count. The CDR3, as DNA: TGTGCCAGCAGCTTCTCCCAGGGCAATGAGCAGTTCTTC. Residues: CASSFSQGNEQFF. This sequence joins TRBV7-9 and TRBJ2-1, with a weak D call TRBD1 (5 bases). Per germline, CDR1 SEHNR and CDR2 FQNEAQ (reference sequence). The CDR3 is made up of 13 amino acids. V lost 3 bases and J 6 bases, leaving 9 bases between the germline ends.

The rearrangement joins TRBV28 to TRBJ2-5; the match to TRBD1 covers 9 bases. Trimming at V came to 7 bases and at J to 5 bases, leaving 14 bases not matched to a gene. The CDR3 is made up of 16 amino acids. Germline values: CDR1 MDHEN, CDR2 SYDVKM. The CDR3 nucleotides read TGTGCCAGCACGGTTTCGGGACAGGGATTAATGGAGACCCAGTACTTC. It codes for CASTVSGQGLMETQYF.

This chain joins TRBV6-6 and TRBJ2-2; 9 bases map to TRBD2. The ends lost 5 bases at V and 16 bases at J; junction bases unmatched: 11. CDR3 length: 13 amino acids. The germline gives CDR1 MNHNY, CDR2 SVGAGI (reference sequence). This chain's CDR3 is CASSTPIAGVWFF. The CDR3 DNA sequence: TGTGCCAGCAGTACGCCTATAGCGGGAGTATGGTTTTTT.

The V gene is TRBV7-8, the J gene TRBJ2-3; 10 bases are a match to TRBD1. The CDR3 totals 16 residues. Germline V lookup: CDR1 SGHVS, CDR2 FQNEAQ. V was clipped by 5 bases and J by 4 bases; unmatched bases: 9. CDR3 amino acids: CASSPIGGQGSDTQYF. The CDR3 coding sequence is TGTGCCAGCAGCCCTATAGGGGGACAGGGGTCAGATACGCAGTATTTT.

The chain combines TRBV7-7 with TRBJ2-7; tentatively, D is TRBD1 (6 bases). Trimming removed 6 bases at V and 7 bases at J, with 16 bases between. CDR1 is SSHAT, CDR2 FNYEAQ, per germline (reference sequence). The CDR3 length is 13 residues. In nucleotides, the CDR3 is TGTGCCAGCAGTCCGGACTCGAGGGGGGAGCAGTACTTC. Its translation: CASSPDSRGEQYF.

The chain employs TRBV27 and TRBJ2-1; D gene uncertain. This CDR3 is built from 14 residues. The V end was cut by 4 bases, the J end by 4 bases, with 11 bases between. Germline V gene sequence: CDR1 MNHEY, CDR2 SMNVEV (reference sequence). DNA of the CDR3: TGTGCCAGCAGTTCGCTGCTAGGATACAATGAGCAGTTCTTC. This translates into CASSSLLGYNEQFF.

The chain is built from TRBV15 and TRBJ2-6; 7 bases agree with TRBD1. V was pared by 5 bases and J by 2 bases, with 3 bases of the junction left unmatched. CDR1 is LNHNV, CDR2 YYDKDF, per germline (reference sequence). The CDR3 covers 15 residues. In DNA form, the CDR3 reads TGTGCCACCAGCTTGACAGGGACTGGGGCCAACGTCCTGACTTTC. Its protein product is CATSLTGTGANVLTF.